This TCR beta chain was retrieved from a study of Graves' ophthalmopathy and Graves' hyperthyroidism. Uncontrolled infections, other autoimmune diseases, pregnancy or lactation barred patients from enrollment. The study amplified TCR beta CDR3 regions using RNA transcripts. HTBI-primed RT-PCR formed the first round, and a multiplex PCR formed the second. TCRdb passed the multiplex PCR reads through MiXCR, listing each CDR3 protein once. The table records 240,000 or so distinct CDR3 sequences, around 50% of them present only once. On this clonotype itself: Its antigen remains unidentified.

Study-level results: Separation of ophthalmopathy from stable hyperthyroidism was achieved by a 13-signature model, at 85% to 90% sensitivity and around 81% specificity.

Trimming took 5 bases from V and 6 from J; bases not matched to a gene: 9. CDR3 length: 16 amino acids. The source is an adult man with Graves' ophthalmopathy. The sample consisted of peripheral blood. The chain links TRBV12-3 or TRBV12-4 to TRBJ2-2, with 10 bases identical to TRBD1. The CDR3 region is CASSPTGTGEAGELFF. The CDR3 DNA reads TGTGCCAGCAGTCCCACCGGGACAGGGGAGGCCGGGGAGCTGTTTTTT.